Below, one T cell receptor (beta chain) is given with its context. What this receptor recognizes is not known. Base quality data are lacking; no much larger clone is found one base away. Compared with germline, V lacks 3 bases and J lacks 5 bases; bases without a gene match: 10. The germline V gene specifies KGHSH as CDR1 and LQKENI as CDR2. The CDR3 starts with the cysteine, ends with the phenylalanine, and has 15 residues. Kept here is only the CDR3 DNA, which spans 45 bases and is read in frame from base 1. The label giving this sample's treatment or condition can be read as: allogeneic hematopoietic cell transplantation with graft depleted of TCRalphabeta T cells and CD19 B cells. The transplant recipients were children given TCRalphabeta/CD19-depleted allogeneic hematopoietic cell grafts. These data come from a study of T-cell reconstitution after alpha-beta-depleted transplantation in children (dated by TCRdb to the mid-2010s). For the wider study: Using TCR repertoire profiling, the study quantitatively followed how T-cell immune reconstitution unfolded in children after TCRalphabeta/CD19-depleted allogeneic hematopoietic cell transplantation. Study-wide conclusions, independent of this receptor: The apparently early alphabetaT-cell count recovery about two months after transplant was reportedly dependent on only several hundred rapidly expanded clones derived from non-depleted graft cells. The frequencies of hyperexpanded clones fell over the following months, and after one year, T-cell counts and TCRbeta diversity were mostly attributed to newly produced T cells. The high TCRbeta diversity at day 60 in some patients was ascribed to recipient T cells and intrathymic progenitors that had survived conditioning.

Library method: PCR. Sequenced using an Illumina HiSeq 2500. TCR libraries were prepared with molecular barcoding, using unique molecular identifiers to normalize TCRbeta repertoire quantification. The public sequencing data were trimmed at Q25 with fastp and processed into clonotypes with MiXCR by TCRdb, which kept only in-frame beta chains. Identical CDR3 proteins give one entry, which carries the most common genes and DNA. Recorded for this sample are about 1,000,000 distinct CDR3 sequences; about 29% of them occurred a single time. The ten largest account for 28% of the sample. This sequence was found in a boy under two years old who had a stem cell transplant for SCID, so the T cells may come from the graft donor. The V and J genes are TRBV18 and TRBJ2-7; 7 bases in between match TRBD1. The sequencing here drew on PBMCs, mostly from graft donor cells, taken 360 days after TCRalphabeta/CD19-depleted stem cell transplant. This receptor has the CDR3 CASSPKLTGTDEQYF. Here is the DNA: TGTGCCAGCTCACCGAAACTGACAGGGACAGACGAGCAGTACTTC.